This T cell receptor beta chain was identified during a study of T cell responses to AZD1222 COVID-19 vaccine. J was trimmed by 5 bases and V by 0 bases; bases with no gene match: 7. Per the germline V gene, CDR1 is SGHDT and CDR2 is YYEEEE. CDR3 length equals 15 residues. As regards this clone: Its antigen is unknown.

Points from the study as a whole: Along spike, vaccine-associated CD4 TCRs were found throughout, with dominance at 160-218 and 743-854. Donors, mostly white British, included more females; clonal diversity was possibly underestimated. Among AZD1222 vaccinees, only five or six were seropositive at baseline.

Some clones are missing from TCRdb's copy, which holds only in-frame ones; the method was immunoSEQ multiplex PCR. This sample has some 60,000 clones, with roughly nine tenths found just once. The sequenced sample was peripheral blood, obtained 28 days after the second AZD1222 dose. This chain uses TRBV5-6 with TRBJ2-7; 8 nucleotides match TRBD2. This clonotype originated in an adult who received the AZD1222 COVID-19 vaccine. Here the CDR3 reads CASSLEAGGVHEQYF. CDR3 DNA: TGTGCCAGCAGCTTGGAGGCCGGGGGGGTCCACGAGCAGTACTTC.